A single sample gave rise to the 15 T cell receptor beta chains below, sequenced in a study of shared clonotypes between healthy human individuals. The table came from immunoSEQ multiplex PCR; TCRdb's copy has only in-frame clones and leaves some out. This table holds approximately 1.5 million clones, under 99% found once. Sequenced material: naive CD4+ T cells sorted from blood. Subset indicated: CD45RA+ positively selected. Receptor source: a man aged 25 to 45 in good health.

The chain is built from TRBV10-1 and TRBJ2-1; possibly TRBD1 for D (5 bases). The CDR3 loop spans 13 amino acids. The germline gives CDR1 WNHNN, CDR2 SYGVQD (reference sequence). V lost 4 bases to trimming and J lost 9 bases, with 13 bases between them. The CDR3 coding sequence is TGCGCCAGCAGTGTCATTAGGGGCTCTGAGCAGTTCTTC. Translating gives CASSVIRGSEQFF.

This sequence joins TRBV19 and TRBJ2-3; 8 bases map to TRBD2. The CDR3 contains 14 residues. With 4 bases clipped from V and 3 bases from J, the junction kept 3 bases outside the gene matches. Germline assignment: CDR1 LNHDA and CDR2 SQIVND (reference sequence). DNA of the CDR3: TGTGCCAGTAGTACCGGGACTAGTACAGATACGCAGTATTTT. It yields the protein CASSTGTSTDTQYF.

Comments on this clone: Other DNA sequences of this sample code for an identical CDR3. This sequence joins TRBV18 and TRBJ2-7; TRBD2 is a possible D gene (6 bases). The CDR3 extends over 14 amino acids. Trimming took 2 bases from V and 4 from J, leaving 12 bases between them. CDR1 is KGHSH, CDR2 LQKENI, per germline. The CDR3, as DNA: TGTGCCAGCTCACCAAGAGGGACTGGGTACGAGCAGTACTTC. Residues: CASSPRGTGYEQYF.

The chain joins TRBV7-6 to TRBJ2-7; no clear D gene. Trimming stripped 2 bases from V and 3 bases from J, with 14 bases between. The CDR3 spans 15 residues. Germline-derived CDR1 and CDR2 are SGHVS and FNYEAQ. The CDR3 DNA reads as TGTGCCAGCAGCTTAATCCCGATAGGTGGCTACGAGCAGTACTTC. Encoded protein: CASSLIPIGGYEQYF.

CDR3 protein: CASSPGELDPGTDTQYF. As DNA, the CDR3 is TGCGCCAGCAGCCCGGGGGAACTAGATCCTGGCACAGATACGCAGTATTTT. The chain recombines TRBV5-1 with TRBJ2-3; perhaps TRBD2 as D (6 bases). V was cut by 4 bases and J by 1 base, with 19 bases left in between. CDR3 size: 17 residues. CDR1 and CDR2 (germline): SGHRS, YFSETQ.

The chain recombines TRBV28 with TRBJ2-2, with 7 bases aligning to TRBD2. Germline CDR1 and CDR2: MDHEN and SYDVKM. This CDR3 spans 15 amino acids. V was clipped by 7 bases and J by 3 bases; unmatched bases: 8. CDR3: CASIAGVAYTGELFF. For the CDR3, the DNA is TGTGCCAGCATCGCGGGAGTTGCTTACACCGGGGAGCTGTTTTTT.

The chain employs TRBV28 and TRBJ1-5, with 8 bases matching TRBD1. J gave up 7 bases and V 5 bases, and 10 bases lay outside the gene matches. There are 15 residues in the CDR3. Germline V lookup: CDR1 MDHEN, CDR2 SYDVKM. The CDR3 region is CASSDGDRQVQPQHF. Here the CDR3 DNA reads TGTGCCAGCAGTGACGGGGACAGGCAAGTGCAGCCCCAGCATTTT.

The J gene is TRBJ1-5, the V gene TRBV7-9, with D possibly TRBD1 on 5 matching bases. V was shortened by 5 bases and J by 2 bases, with 16 bases between the two germline ends. The germline V gene has CDR1 SEHNR and CDR2 FQNEAQ (reference sequence). The CDR3 spans 16 residues. CDR3 nucleotide sequence: TGTGCCAGCAGCCCCAATCGGGGGGTTGGCAATCAGCCCCAGCATTTT. Its translation: CASSPNRGVGNQPQHF.

The V gene is TRBV5-4, the J gene TRBJ1-2; 9 positions match TRBD1. Trimming cost V 3 bases and J 0 bases; bases outside gene matches: 9. CDR1 is SGHNT and CDR2 is YYREEE in the germline V gene (reference sequence). The CDR3 runs to 17 residues. The CDR3 loop reads CASSSGGQGPANYGYTF. CDR3 sequence (DNA): TGTGCCAGCAGCTCGGGGGGACAGGGCCCGGCTAACTATGGCTACACCTTC.

To note about this clone: The same CDR3 arises from other DNA sequences in this sample as well. The chain carries TRBV18 and TRBJ2-2, with D unclear. Trimming pared 2 bases from V and 1 base from J, leaving 5 bases between. The CDR3 covers 14 residues. The germline V gene encodes CDR1 KGHSH and CDR2 LQKENI. This CDR3 reads CASSPDRNTGELFF. CDR3 DNA: TGTGCCAGCTCACCAGACCGGAACACCGGGGAGCTGTTTTTT.

The chain links TRBV10-1 to TRBJ2-7; tentatively, D is TRBD1 or TRBD2 (5 bases each). Trimming stripped 10 bases from V and 5 bases from J, with 12 bases between. Germline CDR1 reads WNHNN; CDR2 reads SYGVQD (reference sequence). This CDR3 is built from 11 residues. The CDR3: CATSRGDEQYF. Written as DNA, the CDR3 is TGCGCCACCTCGAGGGGAGACGAGCAGTACTTC.

Of note for this clone: Other DNA sequences of this sample code for an identical CDR3. The chain couples TRBV5-1 to TRBJ2-3, with 7 bases identical to TRBD2. There are 14 residues in the CDR3. Losses at the gene ends were 7 bases for V and 2 bases for J; bases not matched to a gene: 7. CDR1 and CDR2 from the germline V gene are SGHRS and YFSETQ. CDR3 nucleotides: TGCGCCAGCTCATTTGCGGGGGACACAGATACGCAGTATTTT. Its translation: CASSFAGDTDTQYF. The full variable domain, completed using reference TRBV5-1 and TRBJ2-3, is KAGVTQTPRYLIKTRGQQVTLSCSPISGHRSVSWYQQTPGQGLQFLFEYFSETQRNKGNFPGRFSGRQFSNSRSEMNVSTLELGDSALYLCASSFAGDTDTQYFGPGTRLTVL.

The J gene is TRBJ1-5, the V gene TRBV2; no firm D call. The CDR3 is 11 amino acids. The V end was cut by 3 bases, the J end by 9 bases, with 6 bases between. Germline lookup yields CDR1 SNHLY and CDR2 FYNNEI. In DNA, the CDR3 is TGTGCCAGCAGTGATGGAACGCCCCAGCATTTT. Protein: CASSDGTPQHF. Drawing the rest from reference TRBV2 and TRBJ1-5, the complete variable domain is EPEVTQTPSHQVTQMGQEVILRCVPISNHLYFYWYRQILGQKVEFLVSFYNNEISEKSEIFDDQFSVERPDGSNFTLKIRSTKLEDSAMYFCASSDGTPQHFGDGTRLSIL.

The chain couples TRBV5-1 to TRBJ2-1; a weak D match, TRBD1 (6 bases). The CDR3 extends over 15 amino acids. Germline assignment: CDR1 SGHRS and CDR2 YFSETQ. The germline V and J ends were trimmed by 3 bases and 2 bases, with 12 bases remaining between them. CDR3 loop: CASSWTESPYNEQFF. CDR3 in DNA: TGCGCCAGCAGCTGGACAGAATCTCCCTACAATGAGCAGTTCTTC.

The chain carries TRBV25-1 and TRBJ2-7; D is possibly TRBD1 (7 bases). The CDR3 sequence is 15 residues long. The germline V gene has CDR1 MGHDK and CDR2 SYGVNS. Trimming stripped 1 base from V and 2 bases from J, with 12 bases between. CDR3 nucleotide sequence: TGTGCCAGCAGTGAATGGGCAGGGGGGACCTACGAGCAGTACTTC. Translated: CASSEWAGGTYEQYF.